This is a list of T cell receptor beta chains from one sample in a study of identical twins. TCRdb redid the calling of the 5' RACE reads with MiXCR, one entry per CDR3 protein. The sample includes roughly 570,000 distinct CDR3 sequences, approximately 9.6% of them seen just once. These data also featured in a second study, about yellow fever vaccine responses in identical twins.

The source material was PBMCs. The receptors derive from a woman aged 18 to 35 in good health. CDR3s include the opening cysteine and the closing phenylalanine or tryptophan. Fields, in order: CDR3 protein, V gene, J gene.

CDR3 protein: CASSQESIPAGEETQYF
V gene: TRBV4-3
J gene: TRBJ2-5

CDR3 protein: CASSFDRGREYGYTF
V gene: TRBV7-2
J gene: TRBJ1-2

CDR3 protein: CASSSTRLGPSSYEQYF
V gene: TRBV7-9
J gene: TRBJ2-7

CDR3 protein: CASSLFGAEVYEQYF
V gene: TRBV7-2
J gene: TRBJ2-7

CDR3 protein: CATSDPGTYEQYF
V gene: TRBV24-1
J gene: TRBJ2-7

CDR3 protein: CASSLPGNYGYTF
V gene: TRBV28
J gene: TRBJ1-2

CDR3 protein: CASSQSKNIQYF
V gene: TRBV3-1
J gene: TRBJ2-4

CDR3 protein: CASRPVGGAYEQYF
V gene: TRBV5-1
J gene: TRBJ2-7

CDR3 protein: CASSHRGLSSYNEQFF
V gene: TRBV7-7
J gene: TRBJ2-1

CDR3 protein: CASTEDSANTGELFF
V gene: TRBV6-2/TRBV6-3
J gene: TRBJ2-2

CDR3 protein: CASSFLTGGTGELFF
V gene: TRBV27
J gene: TRBJ2-2

CDR3 protein: CASSPTSGEYEQYF
V gene: TRBV18
J gene: TRBJ2-7

CDR3 protein: CASSARDFDYEQYF
V gene: TRBV7-9
J gene: TRBJ2-7

CDR3 protein: CATSGTNQETQYF
V gene: TRBV24-1
J gene: TRBJ2-5

CDR3 protein: CATGALAGVNEQFF
V gene: TRBV15
J gene: TRBJ2-1

CDR3 protein: CASSTGLVVQETQYF
V gene: TRBV5-1
J gene: TRBJ2-5

CDR3 protein: CASSLIRGFTEAFF
V gene: TRBV7-2
J gene: TRBJ1-1

CDR3 protein: CASSSALGAPTYEQYF
V gene: TRBV27
J gene: TRBJ2-7

CDR3 protein: CASRGGGSKYNEQFF
V gene: TRBV6-1
J gene: TRBJ2-1

CDR3 protein: CSVEEQGAQFF
V gene: TRBV29-1
J gene: TRBJ2-1

CDR3 protein: CASSQTSGASGSPDTQYF
V gene: TRBV3-1
J gene: TRBJ2-3

CDR3 protein: CASSFTGFWEQYF
V gene: TRBV6-5
J gene: TRBJ2-7

CDR3 protein: CASSVLNTDTQYF
V gene: TRBV7-2
J gene: TRBJ2-3

CDR3 protein: CASSPALGRAPEQYF
V gene: TRBV7-2
J gene: TRBJ2-7

CDR3 protein: CASSQAAGIGSPLHF
V gene: TRBV3-1
J gene: TRBJ1-6

CDR3 protein: CASSVTSGRGNEQFF
V gene: TRBV7-9
J gene: TRBJ2-1

CDR3 protein: CASSLLVGETTSPF
V gene: TRBV27
J gene: TRBJ1-3

CDR3 protein: CSVKDRNTGELFF
V gene: TRBV20-1
J gene: TRBJ2-2

CDR3 protein: CASSFFGGNEQFF
V gene: TRBV27
J gene: TRBJ2-1

CDR3 protein: CASSPSDSQGELFF
V gene: TRBV12-3/TRBV12-4
J gene: TRBJ2-2

CDR3 protein: CASSLIQAGGTGELFF
V gene: TRBV5-1
J gene: TRBJ2-2

CDR3 protein: CASSAQGDSYNEQFF
V gene: TRBV7-2
J gene: TRBJ2-1

CDR3 protein: CASSSTSGRLGWDEQYF
V gene: TRBV27
J gene: TRBJ2-7

CDR3 protein: CASTGLAGAGELFF
V gene: TRBV7-9
J gene: TRBJ2-2

CDR3 protein: CASGLAGDYNEQFF
V gene: TRBV19
J gene: TRBJ2-1

CDR3 protein: CASSLFRAGGGDTQYF
V gene: TRBV11-2
J gene: TRBJ2-3